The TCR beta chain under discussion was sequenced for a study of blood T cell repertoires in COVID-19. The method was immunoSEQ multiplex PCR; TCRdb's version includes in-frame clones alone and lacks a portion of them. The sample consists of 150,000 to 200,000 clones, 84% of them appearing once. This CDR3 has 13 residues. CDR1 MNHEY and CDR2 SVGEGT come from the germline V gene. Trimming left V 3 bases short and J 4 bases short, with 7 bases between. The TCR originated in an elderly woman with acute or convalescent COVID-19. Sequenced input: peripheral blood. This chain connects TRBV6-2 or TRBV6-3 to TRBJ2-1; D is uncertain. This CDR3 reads CASSYWQYNEQFF. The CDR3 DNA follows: TGTGCCAGCAGTTATTGGCAGTACAATGAGCAGTTCTTC.